This record looks at one TCR beta chain sequence and its context. There are many counts of this clone. No antigen is known for it. From the germline J gene comes the end of the CDR3, since the read stops 3 residues before it. Equivalent amounts of genomic DNA from CVID and control samples were used as sequencing input. For every sample, a 60 bp segment covering the rearranged TCRbeta CDR3 region was amplified and then sequenced. The immunoSEQ assay, a bias-corrected multiplex PCR with high-throughput sequencing, was employed for TCRbeta amplification. On the authors' methods: Every unique nucleotide sequence was considered a clone and was annotated with V, D and J genes, copy number and frequency. Sequences were labeled productive if in frame, and non-productive if out of frame or containing stop codons. As previously described, clonality was computed from Shannon's entropy. The predicted amino acid sequences of productive clones were used to derive the mean CDR3 Kyte-Doolittle hydropathy. The R hclust function was used to hierarchically cluster scaled V gene usage with Manhattan distance and complete linkage. Clone sharing by CDR3 amino acid sequence was assessed by resampling 12 repertoires per group over 100 rounds. Repertoires were searched for roughly 70 published EBV-specific and 245 published CMV-specific TCRbeta sequences. A couple of CVID samples yielding fewer than 10,000 sequences were excluded from analysis, leaving a few dozen CVID repertoires. As stored in TCRdb, this immuneACCESS dataset retains in-frame rearrangements with V and J assigned. A fraction of the clones does not appear; measured against another copy, unresolved V genes explain less than half of the discrepancy, and the remainder lacks a known reason. V and J calls and clone size are given by that table; D and trimming were obtained from the DNA. The table shows approximately 52,000 clones here, with no singletons. The top ten clones comprise roughly 3.4% of the sample.

This sample was included in a study of T cell clonality in common variable immunodeficiency (dated by TCRdb to the mid-2010s). Points the paper makes about the study in general: The authors noted that sequencing repertoires of T cell subpopulations would be needed to clarify what caused the increased clonality in CVID. Fewer TCRbeta clones were shared among CVID subjects than among healthy controls (p < 0.0001). Even though DNA input was equal, the average per sample came to approximately 74,000 unique sequences for controls compared with about 30,000 for CVID samples. Compared with healthy controls, CVID subjects showed increased TCRbeta clonality (t-test p = 0.018), a feature most characteristic of about a third of subjects. CVID TCRbeta sequences reportedly showed fewer deletions and N-nucleotide insertions and lacked highly modified clones with 13 or more V deletions. Patient heterogeneity within the CVID cohort put limits on correlating repertoire features with clinical complications.

The CDR3 goes from the cysteine to the phenylalanine over 15 residues. Of the CDR3's DNA, 36 bases were read; they are in frame from base 1. Sequences SGHRS (CDR1) and YFSETQ (CDR2) are obtained from the germline V gene. V drops 3 bases and J drops 0 bases, leaving 12 bases in between. Both CVID patients and healthy controls were predominantly of Caucasian heritage. Heparinized peripheral whole blood samples of roughly 5 to 8 ml were obtained from each donor. TCRbeta CDR3 repertoires were sequenced from genomic DNA of adults with common variable immune deficiency (CVID) and healthy adult controls. There were 22 healthy adult volunteers in the control group (roughly twelve female and 10 or so male), ranging in age from about 20 to 75 years, with a mean age of approximately 34. Diluted blood was density-centrifuged over Hypaque 1077 or Ficoll-Paque to isolate peripheral blood mononuclear cells. Genomic DNA was obtained from unsorted mononuclear cells through either Qiagen column purification or a centrifugation-based method.

This receptor was taken from a person aged 18 to 70 in good health. The sequenced material came from peripheral blood mononuclear cells. This chain joins TRBV5-1 to TRBJ1-2; no D gene is confidently identified. CDR3 bases read: TGCGCCAGCAGCTCGGTGACTGGAGCTAACTATGGC. It codes for CASSSVTGANYG. The whole CDR3 sequence reads CASSSVTGANYGYTF.